The clone carrying this TCR beta chain was seen a handful of times. The source of the sample is a study of human T cells and chemical hapten exposure. Study at large: The study lasted 20 to 25 weeks, and patients were dosed weekly with diphenylcyclopropenone on the scalp throughout.

The time point here: pre-sensitization, week 0. Treatment here: therapeutic diphenylcyclopropenone sensitization with weekly scalp DPC. TCRdb redid the calling of the RACE reads with MiXCR, one entry per CDR3 protein. Of more than 55,000 distinct CDR3 sequences listed, 11% were seen once; the top ten hold approximately 3.9%. Germline V CDR1 and CDR2: SGDLS, YYNGEE. This CDR3 region has 15 residues. The V segment lost 3 bases and the J segment 4 bases; nucleotides outside the gene matches: 5. The receptor was isolated from a woman between 40 and 55 years old with alopecia areata. Some clones in this sample may be carry-over from other donors' samples. This rearrangement joins TRBV9 to TRBJ2-1; 9 nucleotides match TRBD1. The sample consisted of whole blood, taken in connection with sensitization to the hapten diphenylcyclopropenone (DPC). Here the CDR3 reads CASSDRGTGYNEQFF. Written as DNA, the CDR3 is TGTGCCAGCAGCGACAGGGGGACAGGGTACAATGAGCAGTTCTTC.